What follows is one T cell receptor (beta chain) and its context. Its matching antigen is unknown. These data are taken from a study of T-cell memory formation after mild COVID-19. Study in general: TCR clusters showed largely donor specificity. Study-level points and caveats: Prior to infection, memory already included some responding clones, suggesting cross-reactive memory joined. Later expanders leaned toward CD4+, whereas clones contracting from day 15 to 85 were balanced CD4/CD8.

Sample barcodes and UMIs were carried by the TCR alpha and TCR beta cDNA libraries that 5'RACE generated with constant-segment primers. TCRdb passed the 5' RACE reads through MiXCR, listing each CDR3 protein once. The sample lists 140,000 or so distinct CDR3 sequences, 15% to 20% seen once, with approximately 2.3% in the top ten. The specimen sequenced was PBMCs or a T cell subset sorted from them (not recorded which). The sequence came from an adult woman who had mild COVID-19 (a few samples of this study predate the infection). Cell type and time point are not known.

The CDR3 loop is CASSVAQNTEAFF. The CDR3, as DNA: TGTGCCAGCAGCGTAGCGCAGAACACTGAAGCTTTCTTT. The chain employs TRBV9 and TRBJ1-1; D is unresolved. The V and J ends lost 0 bases and 1 base respectively, with 4 bases between them. This CDR3 contains 13 residues. The V gene's germline CDR1 is SGDLS and CDR2 YYNGEE.